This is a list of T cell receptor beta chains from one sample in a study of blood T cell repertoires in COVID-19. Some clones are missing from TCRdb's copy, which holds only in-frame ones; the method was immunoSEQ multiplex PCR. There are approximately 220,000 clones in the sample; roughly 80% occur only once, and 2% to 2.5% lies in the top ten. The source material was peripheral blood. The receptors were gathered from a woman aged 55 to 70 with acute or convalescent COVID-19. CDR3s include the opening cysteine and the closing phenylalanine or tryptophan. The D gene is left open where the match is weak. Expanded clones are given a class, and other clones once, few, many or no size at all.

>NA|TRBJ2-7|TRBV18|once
CASSPSGGAIYEQYF
TGTGCCAGCTCACCATCTGGGGGCGCAATCTACGAGCAGTACTTC
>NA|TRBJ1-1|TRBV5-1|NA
CASSLGLTGAGLHTEAFF
TGCGCCAGCAGCTTGGGGCTCACAGGAGCAGGGCTGCACACTGAAGCTTTCTTT
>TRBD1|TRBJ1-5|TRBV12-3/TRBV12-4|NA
CASRDRDQPQHF
TGTGCCAGCAGAGACAGGGATCAGCCCCAGCATTTT
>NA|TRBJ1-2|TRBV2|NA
CASSETGLPYGYTF
TGTGCCAGCAGTGAGACAGGTCTCCCCTATGGCTACACCTTC
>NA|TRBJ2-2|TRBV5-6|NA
CASSLETGWNTGELFF
TGTGCCAGCAGCTTGGAGACAGGCTGGAACACCGGGGAGCTGTTTTTT
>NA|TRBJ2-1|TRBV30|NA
CAWSPAYNEQFF
TGTGCCTGGAGTCCCGCGTACAATGAGCAGTTCTTC
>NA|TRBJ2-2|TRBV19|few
CASSAGRENTGELFF
TGTGCCAGTAGTGCCGGACGGGAAAACACCGGGGAGCTGTTTTTT
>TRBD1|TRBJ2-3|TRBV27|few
CASSYYRGLGTDTQYF
TGTGCCAGCAGTTACTACAGGGGGCTTGGCACAGATACGCAGTATTTT
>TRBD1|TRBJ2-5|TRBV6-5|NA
CASSYSMTGGETQYF
TGTGCCAGCAGTTACTCCATGACAGGGGGAGAGACCCAGTACTTC
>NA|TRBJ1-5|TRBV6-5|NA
CASNLNSNQPQHF
TGTGCCAGCAACCTAAATAGCAATCAGCCCCAGCATTTT
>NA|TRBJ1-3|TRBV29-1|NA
CSVVEVGGAGNTIYF
TGCAGCGTCGTTGAGGTTGGGGGGGCTGGAAACACCATATATTTT
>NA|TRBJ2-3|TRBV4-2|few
CASSHAGRDTDTQYF
TGTGCCAGCAGCCACGCGGGGAGAGACACAGATACGCAGTATTTT
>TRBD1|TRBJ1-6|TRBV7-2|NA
CASSRPQGAFNSPLHF
TGTGCCAGCAGCCGTCCTCAGGGGGCCTTTAATTCACCCCTCCACTTT
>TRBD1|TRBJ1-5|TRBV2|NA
CASRQGAQPQHF
TGTGCCAGCAGGCAGGGGGCTCAGCCCCAGCATTTT
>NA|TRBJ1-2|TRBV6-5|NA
CASSRELGGYGYTF
TGTGCCAGCAGCCGGGAGCTTGGGGGTTATGGCTACACCTTC
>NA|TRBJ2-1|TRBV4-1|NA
CASSQLADVPYNEQFF
TGCGCCAGCAGCCAATTAGCGGATGTCCCCTACAATGAGCAGTTCTTC
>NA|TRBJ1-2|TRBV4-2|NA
CASSQESGLNYGYTF
TGTGCCAGCAGCCAAGAATCTGGACTAAACTATGGCTACACCTTC
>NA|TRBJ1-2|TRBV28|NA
CASSLFAGTGGYTF
TGTGCCAGCAGTTTATTCGCGGGGACGGGAGGCTACACCTTC
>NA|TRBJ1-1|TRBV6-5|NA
CASSSRQNTEAFF
TGTGCCAGCAGTTCAAGACAGAACACTGAAGCTTTCTTT
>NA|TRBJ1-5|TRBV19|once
CASSFQNQPQHF
TGTGCCAGTAGTTTCCAGAATCAGCCCCAGCATTTT
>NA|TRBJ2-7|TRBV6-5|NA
CASAEQGLISYEQYF
TGTGCCAGCGCCGAGCAGGGACTTATATCCTACGAGCAGTACTTC
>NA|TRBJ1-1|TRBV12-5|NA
CASTIQENTEAFF
TGTGCTAGTACAATCCAGGAGAACACTGAAGCTTTCTTT
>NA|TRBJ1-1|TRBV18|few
CASSPLRARGEAFF
TGTGCCAGCTCACCTCTCAGGGCGCGGGGTGAAGCTTTCTTT
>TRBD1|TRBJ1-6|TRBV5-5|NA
CASSLAPDRANSPLHF
TGTGCCAGCAGCTTGGCGCCGGACAGGGCTAATTCACCCCTCCACTTT
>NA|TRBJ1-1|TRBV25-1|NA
CASTSGENTEAFF
TGTGCCAGCACTTCAGGGGAGAACACTGAAGCTTTCTTT
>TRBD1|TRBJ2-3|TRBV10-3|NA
CAIRPGQGEADTQYF
TGTGCCATCAGACCCGGACAGGGGGAGGCAGATACGCAGTATTTT
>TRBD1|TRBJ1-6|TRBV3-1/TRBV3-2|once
CASRGQGLSPLHF
TGTGCCAGCAGAGGACAGGGTTTATCACCCCTCCACTTT
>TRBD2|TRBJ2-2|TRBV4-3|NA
CASSQDNPKAGGLTGELFF
TGCGCCAGCAGCCAAGATAATCCGAAAGCGGGGGGGTTGACCGGGGAGCTGTTTTTT
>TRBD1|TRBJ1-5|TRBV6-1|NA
CASSEKTGFYQPQHF
TGTGCCAGCAGTGAAAAGACAGGGTTTTACCAGCCCCAGCATTTT
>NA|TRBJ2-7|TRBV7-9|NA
CASSLRELSSYEQYF
TGTGCCAGCAGCTTACGGGAACTGAGCTCCTACGAGCAGTACTTC
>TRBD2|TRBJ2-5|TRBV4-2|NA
CASSPGLAGGGYQETQYF
TGTGCCAGCAGCCCGGGACTAGCGGGGGGCGGGTACCAAGAGACCCAGTACTTC
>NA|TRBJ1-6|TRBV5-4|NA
CASSQEVHSPLHF
TGTGCCAGCAGCCAGGAGGTGCATTCACCCCTCCACTTT
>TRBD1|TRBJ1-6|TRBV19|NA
CASEDRGLGSPLHF
TGTGCCAGTGAGGACAGGGGGCTTGGTTCACCCCTCCACTTT
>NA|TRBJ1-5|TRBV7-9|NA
CASSLGTEIQPQHF
TGTGCCAGCAGCTTAGGGACAGAAATTCAGCCCCAGCATTTT
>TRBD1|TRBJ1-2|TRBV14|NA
CASRRTGGAYGYTF
TGTGCCAGCAGGAGGACAGGGGGCGCCTATGGCTACACCTTC
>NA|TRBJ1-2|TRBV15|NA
CATSSAGTTYGYTF
TGTGCCACCAGCAGTGCCGGGACAACTTATGGCTACACCTTC
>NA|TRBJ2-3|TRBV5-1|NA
CASSPGSTDTQYF
TGCGCCAGCAGCCCGGGGAGCACAGATACGCAGTATTTT